The T cell receptor (beta chain) described here comes from a study of blood T cell repertoires in COVID-19. This table comes from immunoSEQ multiplex PCR, and its TCRdb copy is limited to in-frame clones, with some not included. This table holds tens of thousands of clones, approximately 87% found once. Seattle cases were enrolled at active infection and followed longitudinally. CDR3 length: 14 residues. V lost 3 bases to trimming and J lost 6 bases, with 17 bases between them. CDR1 is GTSNPN and CDR2 is SVGIG in the germline V gene (reference sequence). This chain connects TRBV30 to TRBJ1-1, with D perhaps matching TRBD1 (6 bases). The TCR was taken from a woman aged 55-69 years with COVID-19, enrolled during active disease. Sequenced input: peripheral blood. CDR3 in DNA: TGTGCCTGGAGCGGGGGGCAGCTCCTACCTGAAGCTTTCTTT. Its protein product is CAWSGGQLLPEAFF.